Presented here are 24 T cell receptor beta chains from one specimen sequenced in a study of control samples from healthy donors and cancer patients. Sequenced by immunoSEQ multiplex PCR; TCRdb stores in-frame clones only, minus some. Of about 120,000 clones in the sample, about 89% were seen once. Sequenced sample: blood. These receptors all come from a man aged 55-75 years in good health.

There are a few counts of this clone. This sequence joins TRBV23-1 and TRBJ1-2; possibly TRBD1 for D (5 bases). TRBV23-1 is placed among ORFs of uncertain function. The CDR3 extends over 18 amino acids. V dropped 0 bases and J dropped 8 bases, with 25 bases sitting between them. DNA of the CDR3: TGCGCCAGCAGTCAATCGTCGACTTTATATCAGGGACCGGAGGGCTACACCTTC. This encodes CASSQSSTLYQGPEGYTF.

The V gene is TRBV11-2, the J gene TRBJ2-3, with D perhaps assigned TRBD1 or TRBD2 (5 bases each). The CDR3 loop spans 16 amino acids. Trimming removed 5 bases from V and 1 base from J, with 16 bases in between. Germline lookup yields CDR1 SGHAT and CDR2 FQNNGV. The CDR3 sequence: CASSGQRGPRTDTQYF. CDR3 coding DNA: TGTGCCAGCAGCGGGCAGAGGGGCCCACGCACAGATACGCAGTATTTT.

V gene TRBV11-2 combines with J gene TRBJ2-7; 7 nucleotides align to TRBD1. V shed 5 bases and J 3 bases; nucleotides not matched to a gene: 7. The length of the CDR3 is 14 residues. The germline V gene has CDR1 SGHAT and CDR2 FQNNGV. The CDR3 nucleotides read TGTGCCAGCAGCCCGACAGGGTTCGGCTACGAGCAGTACTTC. This encodes CASSPTGFGYEQYF.

The rearrangement uses TRBV19 and TRBJ2-3; D possibly uses TRBD1 or TRBD2 (5 bases each). V gave up 3 bases and J gave up 1 base, with 11 bases separating them. Germline assignment: CDR1 LNHDA and CDR2 SQIVND (reference sequence). CDR3 length: 15 amino acids. The chain's CDR3 is CASSIGRGGTDTQYF. The CDR3 coding sequence is TGTGCCAGTAGTATTGGTAGAGGGGGCACAGATACGCAGTATTTT.

This chain connects TRBV18 to TRBJ1-5; D is possibly TRBD1 (5 bases). Trimming removed 3 bases at V and 6 bases at J, with 9 bases between. The CDR3 is made up of 13 amino acids. The germline V gene encodes CDR1 KGHSH and CDR2 LQKENI. The CDR3 coding sequence is TGTGCCAGCTCACCCGGGGGGTTTCAGCCCCAGCATTTT. It specifies CASSPGGFQPQHF.

This clone is termed medium-sized. The chain employs TRBV3-1 (or the pseudogene TRBV3-2) and TRBJ1-1; 8 nucleotides match TRBD1. CDR1 LGHDT and CDR2 YNNKEL come from the germline V gene (reference sequence). The CDR3 is made up of 14 amino acids. Trimming took 4 bases from V and 10 from J; bases not matched to a gene: 11. The chain's CDR3 is CASSPKGRGRGAFF. The DNA of the CDR3 is TGTGCCAGCAGCCCCAAGGGCAGGGGGCGGGGAGCTTTCTTT.

This rearrangement joins TRBV2 to TRBJ2-7; D is perhaps TRBD1 (5 bases). Germline lookup yields CDR1 SNHLY and CDR2 FYNNEI. V lost 6 bases and J lost 6, with 12 bases in between. CDR3 length equals 12 residues. The DNA of the CDR3 is TGTGCCAGCAGCCTGGACATCTTCGAGCAGTACTTC. Encoded protein: CASSLDIFEQYF.

The gene calls are TRBV12-3 or TRBV12-4 and TRBJ1-2; no definite D call. Between the trimmed V and J ends, which lost 8 bases and 8 bases, there was a span of 9 bases. The CDR3 contains 10 residues. CDR3 protein: CASGPQGYTF. CDR3 coding DNA: TGTGCCAGCGGACCCCAGGGCTACACCTTC.

The chain links TRBV9 to TRBJ2-3; D is undetermined. The CDR3 is 15 residues long. V was trimmed by 3 bases and J by 2 bases, leaving 13 bases between them. Germline CDR1 SGDLS, CDR2 YYNGEE. The DNA of the CDR3 is TGTGCCAGCAGCGGGTTATCTGCCTACACAGATACGCAGTATTTT. It translates to CASSGLSAYTDTQYF.

The CDR3 sequence is CASSLAGGATEAFF. The CDR3, as DNA: TGTGCCAGCAGCTTAGCCGGGGGGGCCACTGAAGCTTTCTTT. This sequence joins TRBV7-2 and TRBJ1-1, with TRBD1 as a possible D gene (6 bases). Germline loops: CDR1 SGHTA, CDR2 FQGNSA. The CDR3 totals 14 residues. V was pared by 0 bases and J by 4 bases, with 9 bases between.

This chain joins TRBV7-2 and TRBJ2-1; D uncertain. The CDR3 consists of 13 residues. Per germline, CDR1 SGHTA and CDR2 FQGNSA. V lost 0 bases and J 12 bases, leaving 12 bases between the germline ends. CDR3 amino acids: CASSLADALGQFF. CDR3 DNA: TGTGCCAGCAGCTTAGCGGATGCACTTGGGCAGTTCTTC.

The V and J genes are TRBV3-1 (or the pseudogene TRBV3-2) and TRBJ2-7; D gene uncertain. From germline, CDR1 is LGHDT and CDR2 YNNKEL (reference sequence). Trimming shortened V by 4 bases and J by 3 bases, and 10 bases separated the two germline ends. The CDR3 loop spans 13 amino acids. As DNA, the CDR3 is TGTGCCAGCAGCCCCCGACAAGGCTACGAGCAGTACTTC. Its translation: CASSPRQGYEQYF.

The chain is built from TRBV2 and TRBJ1-1; possibly TRBD1 for D (5 bases). From germline, CDR1 is SNHLY and CDR2 FYNNEI. V dropped 6 bases and J dropped 2 bases, with 13 bases sitting between them. The CDR3 consists of 14 residues. As DNA, the CDR3 is TGTGCCAGCAGACGGGACGGAGGAAACACTGAAGCTTTCTTT. It is translated as CASRRDGGNTEAFF.

The V gene is TRBV23-1, the J gene TRBJ1-1, with D unresolved. TRBV23-1 is annotated as an ORF whose role is uncertain. This CDR3 region has 14 residues. V was pared by 6 bases and J by 4 bases, with 15 bases between. CDR3 nucleotide sequence: TGCGCCAGCAGAAATCGATATAACTTCACTGAAGCTTTCTTT. This translates into CASRNRYNFTEAFF.

The chain combines TRBV19 with TRBJ1-5, with D tentatively TRBD1 (6 bases). Germline CDR1 is LNHDA and CDR2 is SQIVND (reference sequence). The CDR3 loop spans 13 amino acids. Trimming cost V 5 bases and J 11 bases, with 16 bases left between them. The CDR3 sequence is CASSARGTRSQHF. The CDR3 nucleotides are TGTGCCAGTAGTGCCAGGGGAACGCGGTCCCAGCATTTT.

This clone appeared many times. The chain links TRBV3-1 (or the pseudogene TRBV3-2) to TRBJ1-3; no firm D call. Trimming pared 1 base from V and 0 bases from J, leaving 7 bases between. Germline-derived CDR1 and CDR2 are LGHDT and YNNKEL (reference sequence). The CDR3 is 15 amino acids. The CDR3 sequence: CASSQVTGSGNTIYF. Written as DNA, the CDR3 is TGTGCCAGCAGCCAAGTTACGGGCTCTGGAAACACCATATATTTT.

On this clone: Other DNA sequences of this sample code for an identical CDR3. This rearrangement joins TRBV2 to TRBJ1-5; D may be TRBD1 (5 bases). CDR1 and CDR2 from the germline V gene are SNHLY and FYNNEI. Between the trimmed V and J ends, which lost 4 bases and 0 bases, there was a span of 10 bases. The CDR3 runs to 15 residues. CDR3 amino acids: CASSGQGLSNQPQHF. In DNA form, the CDR3 reads TGTGCCAGCAGTGGGCAGGGACTTAGCAATCAGCCCCAGCATTTT.

The chain recombines TRBV18 with TRBJ1-4; 8 bases map to TRBD1. The trim removed 4 bases at V and 1 base at J, leaving 2 bases unmatched. This CDR3 comprises 15 residues. Germline assignment: CDR1 KGHSH and CDR2 LQKENI. CDR3 loop: CASSRQGITNEKLFF. In DNA, the CDR3 is TGTGCCAGCTCACGACAGGGGATAACTAATGAAAAACTGTTTTTT.

This chain uses TRBV12-3 or TRBV12-4 with TRBJ1-2, with unresolved D. The V gene lost 7 bases and the J gene lost 4 bases, with 13 bases spanning the gap. The CDR3 is 13 amino acids. CDR3 residues: CASTFKPGYGYTF. The CDR3 nucleotides read TGTGCCAGCACTTTTAAGCCAGGCTATGGCTACACCTTC.

V gene TRBV4-2 combines with J gene TRBJ1-2; D remains unclear. V dropped 0 bases and J dropped 4 bases, with 21 bases sitting between them. The CDR3 runs 18 residues. Germline loops: CDR1 LGHNA, CDR2 YNFKEQ. DNA of the CDR3: TGTGCCAGCAGCCAAGATCCAGGCTCTGCCGGGCTTGGCTATGGCTACACCTTC. It encodes CASSQDPGSAGLGYGYTF.

This chain joins TRBV5-1 and TRBJ1-2, with 7 positions matching TRBD1. CDR1 is SGHRS and CDR2 is YFSETQ in the germline V gene. The V gene end was trimmed by 4 bases and the J gene end by 0 bases; junction bases not matched to a gene: 3. CDR3 length equals 14 residues. CDR3 amino acids: CASSSQGANYGYTF. DNA of the CDR3: TGCGCCAGCAGCAGTCAGGGGGCTAACTATGGCTACACCTTC.

This chain joins TRBV6-1 and TRBJ2-3, with 11 positions matching TRBD2. Germline loops: CDR1 MNHNS, CDR2 SASEGT. This CDR3 comprises 16 residues. V gave up 4 bases and J gave up 4 bases; unmatched junction bases: 7. CDR3: CASSAELAGVPDTQYF. The DNA of the CDR3 is TGTGCCAGCAGTGCCGAACTAGCGGGGGTGCCAGATACGCAGTATTTT.

This chain links TRBV27 with TRBJ2-2, with TRBD1 identical over 7 bases. Trimming at V came to 6 bases and at J to 0 bases, leaving 10 bases not matched to a gene. CDR1 is MNHEY and CDR2 is SMNVEV in the germline V gene (reference sequence). This CDR3 spans 17 amino acids. CDR3 in amino acids: CASRRSFGTANTGELFF. CDR3 nucleotide sequence: TGTGCCAGCAGAAGATCTTTTGGGACAGCGAACACCGGGGAGCTGTTTTTT.

The rearrangement joins TRBV6-1 to TRBJ1-5, with 8 bases lining up with TRBD1. V lost 3 bases and J lost 3; bases outside the gene matches: 1. In germline, CDR1 is MNHNS, CDR2 SASEGT. The CDR3 is 14 residues long. The CDR3 is CASSEGQVNQPQHF. The CDR3 bases are TGTGCCAGCAGTGAGGGACAGGTCAATCAGCCCCAGCATTTT.